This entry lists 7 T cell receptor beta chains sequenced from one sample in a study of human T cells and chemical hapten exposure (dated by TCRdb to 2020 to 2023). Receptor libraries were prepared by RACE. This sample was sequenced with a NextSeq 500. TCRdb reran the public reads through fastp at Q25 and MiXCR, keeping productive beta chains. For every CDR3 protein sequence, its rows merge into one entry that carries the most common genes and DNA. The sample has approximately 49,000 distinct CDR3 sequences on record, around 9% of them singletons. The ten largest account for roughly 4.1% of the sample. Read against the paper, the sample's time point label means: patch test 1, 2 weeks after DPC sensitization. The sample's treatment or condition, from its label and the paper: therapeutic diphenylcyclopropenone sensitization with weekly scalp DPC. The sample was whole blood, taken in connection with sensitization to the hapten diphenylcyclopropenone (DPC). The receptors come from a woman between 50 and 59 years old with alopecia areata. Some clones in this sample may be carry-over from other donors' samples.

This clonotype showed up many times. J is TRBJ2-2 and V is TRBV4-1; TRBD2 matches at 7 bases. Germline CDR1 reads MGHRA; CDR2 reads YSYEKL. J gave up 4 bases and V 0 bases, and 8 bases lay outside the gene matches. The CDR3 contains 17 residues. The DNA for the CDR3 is TGCGCCAGCAGCCAAGATAAAGGGAGGGAATCCACCGGGGAGCTGTTTTTT. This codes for CASSQDKGRESTGELFF.

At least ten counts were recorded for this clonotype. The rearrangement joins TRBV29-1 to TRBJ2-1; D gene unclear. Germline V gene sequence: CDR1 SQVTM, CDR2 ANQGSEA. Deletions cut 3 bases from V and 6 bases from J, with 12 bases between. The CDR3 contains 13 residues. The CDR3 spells CSVDSLGSNEQFF. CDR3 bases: TGCAGCGTTGATTCCTTGGGTTCCAATGAGCAGTTCTTC.

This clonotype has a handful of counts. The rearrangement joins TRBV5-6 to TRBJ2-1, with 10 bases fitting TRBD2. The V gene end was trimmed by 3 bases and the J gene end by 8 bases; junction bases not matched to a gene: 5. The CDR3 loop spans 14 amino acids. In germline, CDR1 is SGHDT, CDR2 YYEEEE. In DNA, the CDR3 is TGTGCCAGCAGCTCGCTAGCGGGAGACGATGAGCAGTTCTTC. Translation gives CASSSLAGDDEQFF.

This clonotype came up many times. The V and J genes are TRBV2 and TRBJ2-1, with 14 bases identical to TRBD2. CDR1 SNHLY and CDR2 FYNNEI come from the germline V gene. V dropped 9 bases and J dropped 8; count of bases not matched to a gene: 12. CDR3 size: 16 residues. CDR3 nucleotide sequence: TGTGCCAGTCCTGAGTCGGGGACTAGCGGGAGTTATGAGCAGTTCTTC. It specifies CASPESGTSGSYEQFF.

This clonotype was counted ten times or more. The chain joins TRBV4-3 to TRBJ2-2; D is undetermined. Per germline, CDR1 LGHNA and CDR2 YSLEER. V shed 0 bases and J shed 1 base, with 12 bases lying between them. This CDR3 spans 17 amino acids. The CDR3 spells CASSQDFTVRNTGELFF. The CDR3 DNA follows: TGCGCCAGCAGCCAAGACTTCACAGTACGGAACACCGGGGAGCTGTTTTTT.

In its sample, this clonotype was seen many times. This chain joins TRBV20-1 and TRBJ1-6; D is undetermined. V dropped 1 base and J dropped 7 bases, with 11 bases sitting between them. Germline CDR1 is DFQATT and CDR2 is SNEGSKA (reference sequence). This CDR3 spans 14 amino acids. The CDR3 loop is CSARGPRPNSPLHF. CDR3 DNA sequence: TGCAGTGCTAGAGGGCCCCGACCCAATTCACCCCTCCACTTT.

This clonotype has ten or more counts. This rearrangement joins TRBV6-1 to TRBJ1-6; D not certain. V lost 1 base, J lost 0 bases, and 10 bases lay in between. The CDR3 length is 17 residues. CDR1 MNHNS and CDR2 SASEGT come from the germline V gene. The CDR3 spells CASSEDLASSYNSPLHF. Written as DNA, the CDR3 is TGTGCCAGCAGTGAAGATTTGGCGAGCTCCTATAATTCACCCCTCCACTTT.